This record concerns one T cell receptor beta chain sequence. Its matching antigen is unknown. This specimen comes from a study of memory CD4+ T cells and cytomegalovirus serostatus. The wider study: Donors were healthy Belgian adults, some 10 CMV seropositive and 20 to 25 seronegative. General observations from the study: About 40% of the roughly 160 known CMV-associated TCRbeta sequences appeared in CD4+ memory.

The sort gate was single viable CD3+CD4+CD8-CD45RO+ cells for memory CD4+ T cells. Generated by immunoSEQ multiplex PCR, the TCRdb table keeps only in-frame clones and is missing some. This sample has around 76,000 clones; roughly 80% occur once, and the top ten carry 2.5% to 3%. The CDR3 has 14 amino acids. Germline CDR1 SNHLY, CDR2 FYNNEI. After removal of 6 bases from V and 7 bases from J, the junction contained 9 bases not matched to a gene. Sequencing used memory CD4+ T cells from blood. The chain links TRBV2 to TRBJ1-3; 7 bases align to TRBD1. This clonotype was obtained from an adult in good health and CMV-seropositive. CDR3 region: CASSVDRAGNTIYF. For the CDR3, the DNA is TGTGCCAGCAGCGTCGACAGGGCAGGCAACACCATATATTTT. The entire variable domain, with the rest obtained from reference TRBV2 and TRBJ1-3, is as follows: EPEVTQTPSHQVTQMGQEVILRCVPISNHLYFYWYRQILGQKVEFLVSFYNNEISEKSEIFDDQFSVERPDGSNFTLKIRSTKLEDSAMYFCASSVDRAGNTIYFGEGSWLTVV.